The 22 T cell receptor beta chains listed next were all sequenced from one sample in a study of blood T cells in healthy people across ages. A J-beta primer mix and a sample-barcoded 5' primer were used in a second PCR of roughly 7 to 12 cycles. TCRdb fed the 5' RACE reads into MiXCR, producing one record per CDR3 protein. This table holds about 720,000 distinct CDR3 sequences, around a quarter found once. The same sample was also studied in work on T cells of mothers and their children.

The sample was blood. These receptors all come from a boy aged 5-17 years in good health.

The chain couples TRBV7-2 to TRBJ2-1; TRBD1 matches 11 bases. Germline CDR1 reads SGHTA; CDR2 reads FQGNSA. Trimming removed 3 bases from V and 3 bases from J; junction bases left unmatched: 4. CDR3 length equals 16 residues. The DNA of the CDR3 is TGTGCCAGCAGCTTTGCTGGGACAGGGGGCTACAATGAGCAGTTCTTC. Amino acid sequence: CASSFAGTGGYNEQFF.

In this sample, this clonotype turned up a few times. V is TRBV15 and J is TRBJ2-4, with TRBD1 identical over 7 bases. Germline loops: CDR1 LNHNV, CDR2 YYDKDF (reference sequence). V lost 5 bases to trimming and J lost 3 bases; unmatched junction nucleotides: 7. CDR3 length: 15 amino acids. As DNA, the CDR3 is TGTGCCACCAGCGATTTAACAGGGGACAAAAACATTCAGTACTTC. This gives the protein CATSDLTGDKNIQYF.

V is TRBV6-2 or TRBV6-3 and J is TRBJ2-1, with 7 bases that match TRBD2. The J call could be wrong; TRBJ2-7 is a better fit for the DNA end. CDR1 and CDR2 from the germline V gene are MNHEY and SVGEGT. The CDR3 loop spans 14 amino acids. CDR3 loop: CASMRSSGTYEQYF. CDR3 coding DNA: TGTGCCAGCATGAGATCAAGCGGGACCTACGAGCAGTACTTC.

The V call is TRBV6-6, the J call TRBJ1-4, with D uncertain. This CDR3 region has 16 residues. Trimming shortened V by 0 bases and J by 5 bases, and 13 bases separated the two germline ends. Germline assignment: CDR1 MNHNY and CDR2 SVGAGI (reference sequence). CDR3: CASSYSAAEMNEKLFF. The CDR3 DNA sequence: TGTGCCAGCAGTTACTCGGCGGCAGAGATGAATGAAAAACTGTTTTTT.

This clonotype occurred a few times. The V gene is TRBV20-1, the J gene TRBJ1-4, with TRBD1 matching over 9 bases. J was trimmed by 0 bases and V by 6 bases; bases with no gene match: 11. This CDR3 has 17 amino acids. Looked up from germline, CDR1 is DFQATT and CDR2 is SNEGSKA (reference sequence). CDR3 loop: CSATLPGQGATNEKLFF. DNA for the CDR3: TGCAGTGCCACCCTTCCGGGACAGGGTGCAACTAATGAAAAACTGTTTTTT.

A note on this clonotype: The junction departs from the called germline gene at one end, perhaps through a read error. The chain carries TRBV6-5 and TRBJ2-7, with D maybe TRBD2 (6 bases). The CDR3 sequence is 15 residues long. CDR1 MNHEY and CDR2 SVGAGI come from the germline V gene. The CDR3 is CANSTQRGVGYEQYF. CDR3 nucleotide sequence: TGTGCCAACAGTACACAACGCGGGGTTGGTTACGAGCAGTACTTC.

This clonotype was seen a few times. The chain couples TRBV7-2 to TRBJ2-7; D uncertain. The germline CDR1 and CDR2 sequences are SGHTA and FQGNSA. The CDR3 length is 13 residues. With 3 bases removed from V and 2 bases from J, the gap between germline ends came to 8 bases. The CDR3 loop reads CASSFDITYEQYF. CDR3 DNA: TGTGCCAGCAGCTTCGACATCACCTACGAGCAGTACTTC. Full variable domain (remainder filled in from reference TRBV7-2 and TRBJ2-7): GAGVSQSPSNKVTEKGKDVELRCDPISGHTALYWYRQSLGQGLEFLIYFQGNSAPDKSGLPSDRFSAERTGGSVSTLTIQRTQQEDSAVYLCASSFDITYEQYFGPGTRLTVT.

This clonotype was observed a handful of times. The V and J genes are TRBV7-3 and TRBJ2-3, with 14 bases matching TRBD2. CDR1 and CDR2 (germline): SGHTA, FQGTGA. This CDR3 is 16 amino acids long. The junction had 5 bases not matched to a gene; V was cut back by 5 bases and J by 4 bases. In DNA form, the CDR3 reads TGTGCCAGCAGCCCGTTGACTAGCGGGAGGGCAGATACGCAGTATTTT. It specifies CASSPLTSGRADTQYF.

The rearrangement joins TRBV6-6 to TRBJ2-4; no reliable D call. CDR1 is MNHNY, CDR2 SVGAGI, per germline (reference sequence). This CDR3 contains 13 residues. The V end was cut by 0 bases, the J end by 12 bases, with 12 bases between. CDR3 coding DNA: TGTGCCAGCAGTTACTCTTTTGAGGAATATCAGTACTTC. It is translated as CASSYSFEEYQYF.

The V gene is TRBV7-9, the J gene TRBJ1-6; no firm D call. Germline V gene lookup returns CDR1 SEHNR and CDR2 FQNEAQ (reference sequence). V lost 0 bases to trimming and J lost 7 bases, with 16 bases between them. The CDR3 loop spans 17 amino acids. DNA for the CDR3: TGTGCCAGCAGCTTAGCATCCAGCGGAGAGTACAATTCACCCCTCCACTTT. As protein: CASSLASSGEYNSPLHF.

This clonotype was counted between two and nine times. The chain links TRBV5-1 to TRBJ1-2, with a weak D call TRBD1 (6 bases). The length of the CDR3 is 16 residues. The germline V gene has CDR1 SGHRS and CDR2 YFSETQ. Trimming removed 4 bases at V and 2 bases at J, with 18 bases between. This chain's CDR3 is CASSPRGQSGNYGYTF. The CDR3 DNA is TGCGCCAGCAGCCCGAGAGGACAGTCAGGCAACTATGGCTACACCTTC. Combining the CDR3 with reference TRBV5-1 and TRBJ1-2 gives the whole variable domain KAGVTQTPRYLIKTRGQQVTLSCSPISGHRSVSWYQQTPGQGLQFLFEYFSETQRNKGNFPGRFSGRQFSNSRSEMNVSTLELGDSALYLCASSPRGQSGNYGYTFGSGTRLTVV.

The chain combines TRBV5-1 with TRBJ2-7; D is possibly TRBD2 (6 bases). CDR1 is SGHRS, CDR2 YFSETQ, per germline. The CDR3 extends over 15 amino acids. V lost 3 bases to trimming and J lost 3 bases, with 16 bases between them. CDR3 nucleotides: TGCGCCAGCAGCTACGAAAGACTAGTGGGCTACGAGCAGTACTTC. Translated, it gives CASSYERLVGYEQYF.

The chain joins TRBV28 to TRBJ2-3, with D perhaps TRBD1 or TRBD2 (6 bases each). V was trimmed by 7 bases and J by 6 bases, leaving 23 bases between them. CDR1 is MDHEN and CDR2 is SYDVKM in the germline V gene. The CDR3 has 16 residues. The CDR3 loop is CASTTYGGGHGDTQYF. The CDR3 DNA reads as TGTGCCAGCACCACGTATGGAGGGGGTCATGGGGATACGCAGTATTTT.

This clonotype was recorded many times. The rearrangement links TRBV7-2 to TRBJ2-7, with TRBD1 identical over 7 bases. CDR1 and CDR2 from the germline V gene are SGHTA and FQGNSA. The CDR3 is 16 amino acids. J lost 1 base, V lost 4 bases, and 10 bases had no gene match. The CDR3 DNA is TGTGCCAGCAGCTCCCCGACAGGGTACTCTTCCTACGAGCAGTACTTC. This codes for CASSSPTGYSSYEQYF.

This clonotype was observed a few times. The V gene is TRBV7-9, the J gene TRBJ2-5, with D uncertain. The CDR3 contains 15 residues. V gave up 5 bases and J gave up 0 bases, with 13 bases separating them. Germline CDR1 SEHNR, CDR2 FQNEAQ (reference sequence). Here the CDR3 reads CASSLGQMYQETQYF. The CDR3 region has the DNA TGTGCCAGCAGCCTAGGGCAGATGTACCAAGAGACCCAGTACTTC. The full variable domain, its missing parts supplied by reference TRBV7-9 and TRBJ2-5, is DTGVSQNPRHKITKRGQNVTFRCDPISEHNRLYWYRQTLGQGPEFLTYFQNEAQLEKSRLLSDRFSAERPKGSFSTLEIQRTEQGDSAMYLCASSLGQMYQETQYFGPGTRLLVL.

Concerning this clonotype itself: The junction differs from germline at one of its ends, possibly a read error. The rearrangement uses TRBV7-9 and TRBJ2-7; TRBD2 aligns across 11 bases. CDR3 length equals 14 residues. Germline V gene sequence: CDR1 SEHNR, CDR2 FQNEAQ (reference sequence). The CDR3 protein is CASTNLAGGSEQYF. In nucleotides, the CDR3 is TGCGCCAGCACCAATCTAGCGGGAGGTTCGGAGCAGTACTTC.

The rearrangement links TRBV7-2 to TRBJ2-7; 9 nucleotides match TRBD1. The CDR3 consists of 16 residues. The J segment lost 6 bases and the V segment lost 5 bases, leaving 14 bases of the junction unmatched. Germline V gives CDR1 SGHTA, CDR2 FQGNSA. The CDR3 DNA is TGTGCCAGCAGCCCACGCCTACAGGGGGCCTTGGGCGAGCAGTACTTC. Protein: CASSPRLQGALGEQYF.

Written as DNA, the CDR3 is TGTGCCAGCAGTGTCCTAGCGGGGGCGAATGAGCAGTTCTTC. This translates into CASSVLAGANEQFF. The J gene is TRBJ2-1, the V gene TRBV25-1, with 10 bases aligning to TRBD2. The CDR3 is made up of 14 amino acids. Germline V gives CDR1 MGHDK, CDR2 SYGVNS. Trimming at V came to 4 bases and at J to 7 bases, leaving 4 bases not matched to a gene. Drawing the rest from reference TRBV25-1 and TRBJ2-1, the complete variable domain is EADIYQTPRYLVIGTGKKITLECSQTMGHDKMYWYQQDPGMELHLIHYSYGVNSTEKGDLSSESTVSRIRTEHFPLTLESARPSHTSQYLCASSVLAGANEQFFGPGTRLTVL.

This clonotype came up a few times. The V call is TRBV3-1, the J call TRBJ1-5; 11 bases align to TRBD1. Per germline, CDR1 LGHDT and CDR2 YNNKEL (reference sequence). The CDR3 covers 16 residues. Trimming at V came to 4 bases and at J to 4 bases, leaving 6 bases not matched to a gene. The CDR3 loop is CASSPTGQGGNQPQHF. CDR3 sequence (DNA): TGTGCCAGCAGCCCCACGGGACAGGGGGGGAATCAGCCCCAGCATTTT.

This clonotype was counted a few times. V is TRBV3-1 and J is TRBJ1-1, with D unclear. CDR1 is LGHDT and CDR2 is YNNKEL in the germline V gene (reference sequence). The germline V and J ends were trimmed by 4 bases and 6 bases, with 18 bases remaining between them. This CDR3 comprises 15 residues. CDR3 region: CASSPKLGSLAEAFF. In DNA form, the CDR3 reads TGTGCCAGCAGCCCTAAGCTAGGATCTTTGGCTGAAGCTTTCTTT.

The CDR3 region is CASSSLYFRTDAGGYTF. The DNA of the CDR3 is TGTGCCAGCAGCTCCCTATACTTCCGGACGGACGCAGGTGGCTACACCTTC. V usage is TRBV7-2 and J usage is TRBJ1-2; D call uncertain. The ends were cut back, 4 bases at V and 7 bases at J, with 25 bases in the middle. CDR3 length: 17 residues. Germline V CDR1 and CDR2: SGHTA, FQGNSA. The whole variable domain, remainder taken from reference TRBV7-2 and TRBJ1-2, is GAGVSQSPSNKVTEKGKDVELRCDPISGHTALYWYRQSLGQGLEFLIYFQGNSAPDKSGLPSDRFSAERTGGSVSTLTIQRTQQEDSAVYLCASSSLYFRTDAGGYTFGSGTRLTVV.

V is TRBV7-9 and J is TRBJ2-5, with 11 positions matching TRBD2. This CDR3 comprises 16 residues. With V trimmed by 5 bases and J by 4 bases, 9 bases remained unmatched. Germline CDR1 and CDR2: SEHNR and FQNEAQ (reference sequence). The DNA of the CDR3 is TGTGCCAGCAGCCTACAGACTAGCGGGACGCGAGAGACCCAGTACTTC. Amino acids: CASSLQTSGTRETQYF.